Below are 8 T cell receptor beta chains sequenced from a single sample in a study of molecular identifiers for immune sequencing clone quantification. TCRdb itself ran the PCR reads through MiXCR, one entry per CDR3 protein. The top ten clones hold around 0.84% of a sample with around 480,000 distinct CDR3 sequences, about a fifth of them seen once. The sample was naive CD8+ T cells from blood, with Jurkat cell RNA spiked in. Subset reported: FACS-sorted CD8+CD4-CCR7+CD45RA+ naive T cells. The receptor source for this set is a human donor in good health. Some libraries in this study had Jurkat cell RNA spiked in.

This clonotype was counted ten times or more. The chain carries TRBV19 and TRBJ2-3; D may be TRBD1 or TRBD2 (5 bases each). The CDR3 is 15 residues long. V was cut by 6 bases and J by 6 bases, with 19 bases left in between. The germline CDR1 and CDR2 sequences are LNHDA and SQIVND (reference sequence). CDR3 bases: TGTGCCAGTAGGATGAATGGGGGAGTGGCGGATACGCAGTATTTT. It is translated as CASRMNGGVADTQYF.

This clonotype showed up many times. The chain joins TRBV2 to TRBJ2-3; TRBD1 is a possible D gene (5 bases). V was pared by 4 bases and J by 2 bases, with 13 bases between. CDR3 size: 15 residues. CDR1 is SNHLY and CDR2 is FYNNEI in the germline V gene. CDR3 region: CASSGGPEATDTQYF. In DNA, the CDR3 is TGTGCCAGCAGTGGGGGCCCCGAGGCCACAGATACGCAGTATTTT.

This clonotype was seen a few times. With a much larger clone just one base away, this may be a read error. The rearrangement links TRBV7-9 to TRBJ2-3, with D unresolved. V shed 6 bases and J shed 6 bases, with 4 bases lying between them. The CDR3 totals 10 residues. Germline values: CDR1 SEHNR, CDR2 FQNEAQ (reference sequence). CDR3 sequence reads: CASSWDTQYF. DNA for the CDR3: TGTGCCAGCAGTTGGGATACGCAGTATTTT.

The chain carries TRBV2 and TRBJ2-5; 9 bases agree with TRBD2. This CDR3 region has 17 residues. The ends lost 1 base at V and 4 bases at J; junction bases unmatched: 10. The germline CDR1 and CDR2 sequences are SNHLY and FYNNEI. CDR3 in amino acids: CASSEGQAGGTTETQYF. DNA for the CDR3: TGTGCCAGCAGTGAAGGACAAGCGGGGGGTACCACAGAGACCCAGTACTTC.

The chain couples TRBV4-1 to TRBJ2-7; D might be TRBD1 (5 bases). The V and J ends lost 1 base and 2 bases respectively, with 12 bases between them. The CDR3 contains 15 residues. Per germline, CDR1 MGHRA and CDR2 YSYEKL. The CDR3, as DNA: TGCGCCAGCAGCCAAGGGCAGGGTTTGCCCTACGAGCAGTACTTC. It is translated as CASSQGQGLPYEQYF.

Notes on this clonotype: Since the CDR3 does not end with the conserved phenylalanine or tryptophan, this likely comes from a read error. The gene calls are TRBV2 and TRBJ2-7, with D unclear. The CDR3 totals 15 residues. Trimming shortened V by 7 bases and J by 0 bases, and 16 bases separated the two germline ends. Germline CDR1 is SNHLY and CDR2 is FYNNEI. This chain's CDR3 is CASMGGSLSSYEQYL. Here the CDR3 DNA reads TGTGCCAGCATGGGTGGCAGCCTCTCCTCCTACGAGCAGTACCTC.

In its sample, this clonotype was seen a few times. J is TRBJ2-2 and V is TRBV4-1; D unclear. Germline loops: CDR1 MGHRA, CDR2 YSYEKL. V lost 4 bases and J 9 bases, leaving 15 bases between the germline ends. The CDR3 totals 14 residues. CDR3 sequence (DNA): TGCGCCAGCAGCCCGGGCTCCCTCTCGTGGGAGCTGTTTTTT. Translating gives CASSPGSLSWELFF.

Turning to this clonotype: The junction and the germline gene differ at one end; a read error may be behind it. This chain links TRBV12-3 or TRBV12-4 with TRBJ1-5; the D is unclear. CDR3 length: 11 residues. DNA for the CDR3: TGTGCCGGCAGTGCTCCGGGGCCCCAGCATTTT. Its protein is CAGSAPGPQHF.